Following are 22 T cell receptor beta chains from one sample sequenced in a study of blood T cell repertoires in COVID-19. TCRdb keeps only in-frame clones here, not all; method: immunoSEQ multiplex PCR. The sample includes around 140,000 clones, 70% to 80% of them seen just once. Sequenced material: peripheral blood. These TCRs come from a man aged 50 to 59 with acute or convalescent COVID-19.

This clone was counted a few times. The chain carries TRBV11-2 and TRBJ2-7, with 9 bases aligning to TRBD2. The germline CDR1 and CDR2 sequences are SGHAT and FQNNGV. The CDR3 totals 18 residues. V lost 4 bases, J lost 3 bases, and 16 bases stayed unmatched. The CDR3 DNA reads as TGTGCCAGCAGCTCCGGGGCGGCGGGGGGGCCGGAACTCTACGAGCAGTACGTC. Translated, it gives CASSSGAAGGPELYEQYV.

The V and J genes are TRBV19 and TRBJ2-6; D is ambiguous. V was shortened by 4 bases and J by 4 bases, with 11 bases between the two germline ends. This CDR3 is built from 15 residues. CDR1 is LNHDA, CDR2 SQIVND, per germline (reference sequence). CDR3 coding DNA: TGTGCCAGTAGTACCAGGTCCTCCGGGGCCAACGTCCTGACTTTC. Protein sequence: CASSTRSSGANVLTF.

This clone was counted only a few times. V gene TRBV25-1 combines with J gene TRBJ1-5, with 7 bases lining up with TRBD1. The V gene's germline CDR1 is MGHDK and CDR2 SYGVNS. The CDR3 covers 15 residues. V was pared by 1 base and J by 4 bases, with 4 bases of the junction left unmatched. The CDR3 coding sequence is TGTGCCAGCAGTGAATCGGGGGACAGTAATCAGCCCCAGCATTTT. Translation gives CASSESGDSNQPQHF.

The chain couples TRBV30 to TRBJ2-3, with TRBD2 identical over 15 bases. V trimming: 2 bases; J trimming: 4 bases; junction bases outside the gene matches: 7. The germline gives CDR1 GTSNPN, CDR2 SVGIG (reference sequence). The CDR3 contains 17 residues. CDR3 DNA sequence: TGTGCCTGGAGTCCGGGACTAGCGGGGGGAGCAGCAGATACGCAGTATTTT. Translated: CAWSPGLAGGAADTQYF.

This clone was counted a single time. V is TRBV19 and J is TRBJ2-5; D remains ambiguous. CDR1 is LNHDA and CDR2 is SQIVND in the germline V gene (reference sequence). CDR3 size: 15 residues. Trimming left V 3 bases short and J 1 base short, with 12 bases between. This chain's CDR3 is CASSMMAAFQETQYF. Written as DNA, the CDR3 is TGTGCCAGTAGTATGATGGCGGCTTTCCAAGAGACCCAGTACTTC. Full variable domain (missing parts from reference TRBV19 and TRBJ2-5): DGGITQSPKYLFRKEGQNVTLSCEQNLNHDAMYWYRQDPGQGLRLIYYSQIVNDFQKGDIAEGYSVSREKKESFPLTVTSAQKNPTAFYLCASSMMAAFQETQYFGPGTRLLVL.

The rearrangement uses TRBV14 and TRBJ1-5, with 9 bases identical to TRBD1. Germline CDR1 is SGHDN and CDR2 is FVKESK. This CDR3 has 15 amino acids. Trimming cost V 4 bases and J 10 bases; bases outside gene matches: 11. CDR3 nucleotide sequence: TGTGCCAGCAGCCCCTGGGACAGGGACTTGACTCCCCAGCATTTT. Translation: CASSPWDRDLTPQHF.

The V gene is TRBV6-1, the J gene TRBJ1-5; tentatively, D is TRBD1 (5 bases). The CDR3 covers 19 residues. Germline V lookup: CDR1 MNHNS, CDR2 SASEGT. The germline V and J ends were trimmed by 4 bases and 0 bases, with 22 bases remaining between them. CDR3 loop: CASSAYALGSGLSNQPQHF. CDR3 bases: TGTGCCAGCAGTGCGTATGCCTTGGGTTCAGGGCTTAGCAATCAGCCCCAGCATTTT.

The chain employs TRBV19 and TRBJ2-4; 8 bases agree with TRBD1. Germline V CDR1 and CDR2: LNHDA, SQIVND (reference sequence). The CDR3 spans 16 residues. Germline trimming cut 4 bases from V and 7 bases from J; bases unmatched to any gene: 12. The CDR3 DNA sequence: TGTGCCAGTAGTACTCAGGGACAGGTTTGGGGGAACATTCAGTACTTC. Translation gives CASSTQGQVWGNIQYF. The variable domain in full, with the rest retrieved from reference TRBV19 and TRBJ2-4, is DGGITQSPKYLFRKEGQNVTLSCEQNLNHDAMYWYRQDPGQGLRLIYYSQIVNDFQKGDIAEGYSVSREKKESFPLTVTSAQKNPTAFYLCASSTQGQVWGNIQYFGAGTRLSVL.

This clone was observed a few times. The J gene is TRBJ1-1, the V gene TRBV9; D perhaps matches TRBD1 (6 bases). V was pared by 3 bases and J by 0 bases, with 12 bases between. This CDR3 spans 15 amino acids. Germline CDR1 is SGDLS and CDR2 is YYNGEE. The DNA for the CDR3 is TGTGCCAGCAGCGGACTCAGGGACATGAACACTGAAGCTTTCTTT. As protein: CASSGLRDMNTEAFF. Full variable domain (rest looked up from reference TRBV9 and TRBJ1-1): DSGVTQTPKHLITATGQRVTLRCSPRSGDLSVYWYQQSLDQGLQFLIQYYNGEERAKGNILERFSAQQFPDLHSELNLSSLELGDSALYFCASSGLRDMNTEAFFGQGTRLTVV.

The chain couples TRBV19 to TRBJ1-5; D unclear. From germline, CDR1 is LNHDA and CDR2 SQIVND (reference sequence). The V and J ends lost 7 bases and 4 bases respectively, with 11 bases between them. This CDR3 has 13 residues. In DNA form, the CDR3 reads TGTGCCAGTATCAGCAGGCAAAATCAGCCCCAGCATTTT. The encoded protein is CASISRQNQPQHF.

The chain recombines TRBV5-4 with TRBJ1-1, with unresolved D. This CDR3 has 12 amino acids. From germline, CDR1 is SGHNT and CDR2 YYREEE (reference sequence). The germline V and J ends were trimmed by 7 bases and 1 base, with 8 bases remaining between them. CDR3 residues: CASGSQNTEAFF. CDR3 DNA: TGTGCCAGCGGTAGCCAGAACACTGAAGCTTTCTTT.

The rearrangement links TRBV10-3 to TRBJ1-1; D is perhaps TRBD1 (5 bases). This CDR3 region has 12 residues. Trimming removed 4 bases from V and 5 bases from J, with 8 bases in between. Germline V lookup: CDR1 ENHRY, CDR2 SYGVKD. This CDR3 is CAISAGETEAFF. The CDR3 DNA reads TGTGCCATCAGTGCGGGGGAAACTGAAGCTTTCTTT.

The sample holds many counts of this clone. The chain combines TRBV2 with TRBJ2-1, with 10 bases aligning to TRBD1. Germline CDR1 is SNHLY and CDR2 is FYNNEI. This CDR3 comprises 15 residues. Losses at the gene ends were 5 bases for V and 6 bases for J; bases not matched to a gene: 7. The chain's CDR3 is CASSLGQGMGNEQFF. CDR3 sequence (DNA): TGTGCCAGCAGTTTGGGACAGGGGATGGGCAATGAGCAGTTCTTC.

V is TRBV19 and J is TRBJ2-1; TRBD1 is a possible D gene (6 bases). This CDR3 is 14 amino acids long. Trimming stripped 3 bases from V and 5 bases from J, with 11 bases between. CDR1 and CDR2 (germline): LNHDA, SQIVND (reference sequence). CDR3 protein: CASSITGSNNEQFF. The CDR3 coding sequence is TGTGCCAGTAGTATCACAGGGTCGAACAATGAGCAGTTCTTC.

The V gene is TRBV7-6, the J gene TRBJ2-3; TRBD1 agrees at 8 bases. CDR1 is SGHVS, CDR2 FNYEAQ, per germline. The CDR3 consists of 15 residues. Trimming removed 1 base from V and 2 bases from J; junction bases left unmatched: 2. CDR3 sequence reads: CASSLGTGFTDTQYF. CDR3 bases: TGTGCCAGCAGCTTAGGGACAGGGTTCACAGATACGCAGTATTTT.

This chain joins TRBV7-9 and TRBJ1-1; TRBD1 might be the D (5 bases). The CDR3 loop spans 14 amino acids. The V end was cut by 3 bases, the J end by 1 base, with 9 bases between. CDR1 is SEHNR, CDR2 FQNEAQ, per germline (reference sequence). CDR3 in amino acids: CASSLQGRNTEAFF. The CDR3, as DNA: TGTGCCAGCAGCTTGCAGGGTCGGAACACTGAAGCTTTCTTT.

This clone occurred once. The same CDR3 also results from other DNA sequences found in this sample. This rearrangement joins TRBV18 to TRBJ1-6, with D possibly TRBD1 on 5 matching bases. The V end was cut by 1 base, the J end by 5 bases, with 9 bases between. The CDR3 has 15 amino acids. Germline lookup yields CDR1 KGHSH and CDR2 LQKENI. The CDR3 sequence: CASSPRQGDNSPLHF. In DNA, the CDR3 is TGTGCCAGCTCACCACGGCAGGGCGATAATTCACCCCTCCACTTT.

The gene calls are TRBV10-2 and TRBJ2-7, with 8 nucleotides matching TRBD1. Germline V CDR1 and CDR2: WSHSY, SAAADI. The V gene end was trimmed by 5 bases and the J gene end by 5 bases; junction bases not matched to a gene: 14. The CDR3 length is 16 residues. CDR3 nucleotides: TGCGCCAGCAGTCCAGGGGGCCGGGACGGCGCCAACGAGCAGTACTTC. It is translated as CASSPGGRDGANEQYF.

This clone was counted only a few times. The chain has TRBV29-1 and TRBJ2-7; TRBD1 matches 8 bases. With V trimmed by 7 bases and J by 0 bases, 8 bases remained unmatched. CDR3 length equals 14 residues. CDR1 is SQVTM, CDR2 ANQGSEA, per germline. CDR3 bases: TGCAGCGCGGGGACAGGATTAAGCTCCTACGAGCAGTACTTC. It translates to CSAGTGLSSYEQYF.

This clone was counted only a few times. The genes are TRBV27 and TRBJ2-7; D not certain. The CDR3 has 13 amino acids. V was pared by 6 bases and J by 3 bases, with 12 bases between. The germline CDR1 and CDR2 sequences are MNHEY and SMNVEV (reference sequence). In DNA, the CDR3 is TGTGCCAGCAGGAACTTATTTGGCTACGAGCAGTACGTC. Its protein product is CASRNLFGYEQYV.

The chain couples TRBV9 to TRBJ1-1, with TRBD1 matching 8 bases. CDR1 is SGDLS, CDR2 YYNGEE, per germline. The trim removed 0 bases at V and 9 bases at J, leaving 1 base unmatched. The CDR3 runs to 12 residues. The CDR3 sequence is CASSVGQGKAFF. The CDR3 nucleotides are TGTGCCAGCAGCGTAGGACAGGGGAAAGCTTTCTTT.

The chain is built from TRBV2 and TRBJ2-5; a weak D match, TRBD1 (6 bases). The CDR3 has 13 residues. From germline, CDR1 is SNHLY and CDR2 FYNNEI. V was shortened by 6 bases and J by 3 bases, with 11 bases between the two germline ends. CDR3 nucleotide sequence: TGTGCCAGCAGCGGGACAAGTAAAGAGACCCAGTACTTC. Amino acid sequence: CASSGTSKETQYF.